Described below is a single TCR beta chain sequence and its context. This record belongs to a study of blood T cell repertoires in COVID-19. Study background: Donors in the United States, Italy and Spain gave samples during acute or convalescent COVID-19. T cells, B-cell-depleted T cells, or PBMCs supplied cDNA or gDNA.

In the authors' methods: Amplifying reference gene primers gave estimates of nucleated cell counts. The repertoire was sequenced with immunoSEQ multiplex PCR; TCRdb's copy has only in-frame clones and lacks some. The V and J calls and the clone size are those of that table, but D and trimming were determined from the DNA. In the table there are a few hundred thousand clones, about 85% of which are singletons. Per the germline V gene, CDR1 is MNHNS and CDR2 is SASEGT. The CDR3 length is 15 residues. Trimming left V 2 bases short and J 4 bases short, with 12 bases between. The V and J genes are TRBV6-1 and TRBJ1-5; D gene uncertain. This sequence was found in a woman younger than 30 with acute or convalescent COVID-19. Material: peripheral blood. CDR3 region: CASSEIVVRNQPQHF. In nucleotides, the CDR3 is TGTGCCAGCAGTGAAATCGTCGTCCGGAATCAGCCCCAGCATTTT.